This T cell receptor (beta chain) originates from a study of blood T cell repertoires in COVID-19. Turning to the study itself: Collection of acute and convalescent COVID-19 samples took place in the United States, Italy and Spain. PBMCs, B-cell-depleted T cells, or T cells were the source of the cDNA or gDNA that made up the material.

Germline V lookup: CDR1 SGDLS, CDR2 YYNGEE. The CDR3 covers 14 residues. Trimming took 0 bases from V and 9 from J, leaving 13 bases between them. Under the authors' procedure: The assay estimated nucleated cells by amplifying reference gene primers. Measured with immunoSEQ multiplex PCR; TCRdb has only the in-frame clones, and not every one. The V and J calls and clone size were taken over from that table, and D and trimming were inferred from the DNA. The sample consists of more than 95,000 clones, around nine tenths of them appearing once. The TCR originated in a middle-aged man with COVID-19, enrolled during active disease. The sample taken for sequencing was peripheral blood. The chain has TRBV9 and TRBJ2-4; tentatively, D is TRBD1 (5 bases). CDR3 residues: CASSVEVGVGIQYF. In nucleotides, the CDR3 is TGTGCCAGCAGCGTAGAGGTAGGGGTAGGCATTCAGTACTTC.